This TCR beta chain appears in the sequencing data of a study of CD8 T cells in ankylosing spondylitis. By frequency in the sample, this clonotype is medium-sized (0.01 to 0.1%). From the 5' RACE reads, TCRdb called clonotypes with MiXCR, one entry per CDR3 protein. Among some 15,000 distinct CDR3 sequences, 8.2% were seen once, and the ten largest hold about a third. The TCR was taken from a male donor with ankylosing spondylitis or in good health (not recorded which). The sequencing input was blood.

This chain's CDR3 is CSARGDLRREKLFF. For the CDR3, the DNA is TGCAGTGCCCGTGGGGACCTGAGGCGTGAAAAACTGTTTTTT. The chain recombines TRBV20-1 with TRBJ1-4; TRBD1 is a possible D gene (5 bases). V shed 6 bases and J shed 7 bases, with 18 bases lying between them. Germline CDR1 reads DFQATT; CDR2 reads SNEGSKA (reference sequence). This CDR3 is built from 14 residues.